This TCR beta chain was profiled in a study of regulatory T cells in long-lasting Graves disease. Findings and limits, study-wide: In persistent patients, shared public clonotypes (roughly 2,800) outnumbered those in new patients (approximately 970). The sample size was small, and this may have reduced accuracy.

Sequencing libraries for TCR beta were prepared with iRepertoire HTBI primers and Arm-PCR of CDR3 regions. TCRdb re-analysed the multiplex PCR reads in MiXCR, keeping a single row per CDR3 protein. The repertoire has around 400,000 distinct CDR3 sequences, around 20% of them found once; the top ten carry approximately 28%. Regarding time point: persistent/refractory GD, antithyroid drugs over 5 years with positive TRAb. The TCR library was made from RNA extracted from PBMCs. This clonotype was recorded a few times. The antigen is unknown. Specimen: peripheral blood mononuclear cells (PBMCs), collected when the disease was refractory, from a patient treated with antithyroid drugs. This TCR derives from a female donor with Graves disease.

The CDR3, as DNA: TGTGCCACCAGCGGGAGGGACAGGGAACCCTCTGGGGCCAACGTCCTGACTTTC. It codes for CATSGRDREPSGANVLTF. The chain recombines TRBV15 with TRBJ2-6, with 9 bases aligning to TRBD1. This CDR3 comprises 18 residues. Germline V gene lookup returns CDR1 LNHNV and CDR2 YYDKDF (reference sequence). The junction had 8 bases not matched to a gene; V was cut back by 5 bases and J by 0 bases.